This T cell receptor beta chain is from a study of identical twins (TCRdb year 2016). Regarding the complete study: The study deep-sequenced TCR alpha and beta repertoires from monozygotic twins, unrelated adults of various ages and cord blood to test whether fetal clonotypes persist. To rule out contamination, the twin experiments were replicated at different times with different library preparation protocols. The paper's findings and limits, for the study overall: The excess sharing between twins in beta out-of-frame sequences was weaker because fewer shared sequences reduced the signal-to-noise ratio. Invariant T cells such as MAIT and iNKT could partly confound zero-insertion analyses, though diverse VJ usage argued against this for most clonotypes. Fewer insertions were carried by abundant cord blood beta clonotypes; a weaker similar trend was observed in young adult naive repertoires, while no such trend was observed in memory repertoires. Compared with coincidental sharing between unrelated individuals, out-of-frame TCR alpha sequences shared between twins had an excess of sequences with low generation probability. Because the same donors could not be followed over many years, conclusions were based on cross-sectional statistical analysis. In monozygotic twins, out-of-frame TCR alpha sharing was systematically underestimated by recombination models, although the models agreed with sharing between unrelated individuals.

All donors were healthy Caucasians. The twin cohort comprised three pairs of female monozygotic twins, all aged roughly 18 to 30 years. CD4+ and CD8+ T cell populations were isolated with positive isolation kits from Invitrogen. Comment on this clonotype: Its recognized antigen is unknown. There are no base qualities to consult, and no much larger clone falls within one base.

The library was generated by 5' RACE. Sequencing relied on an Illumina HiSeq 2000. A universal primer binding site was added through template switching, and the final cDNA carried a unique molecular identifier so that TCR cDNA molecules could be counted accurately. Specific primers in the conserved constant-segment region were used to synthesize first-strand cDNA for TCR alpha and beta chains. To control for contamination, each cDNA library was double barcoded with a SMART-Mk sample barcode plus Illumina barcodes. TruSeq adapter sequences and Illumina sample barcodes were added in two successive PCR steps. TCR alpha and beta cDNA libraries were sequenced on the Illumina HiSeq platform with custom primers. Processing in the source paper ran as follows. Raw reads were processed with MiGEC to extract unique molecular identifiers, and MiXCR was used to determine CDR3 positions. For each individual, recombination models were inferred using an EM algorithm with the repgenHMM and IGoR tools. Shared clonotypes were analyzed with the tcR package in R, and sharing was normalized by the product of cloneset sizes. To study raw recombination without the effects of thymic and clonal selection, out-of-frame nonproductive sequences were analyzed. TCRdb's own reprocessing of the public reads used fastp at Q25 and MiXCR and kept productive beta chains. Every entry covers one CDR3 protein and lists the most common genes and DNA from its rows. What appears here as the V and J calls and clone size reflects TCRdb's work, not the paper's. This sample lists 430,000 or so distinct CDR3 sequences; roughly 24% were detected once. Of the sample, 2.5% to 3.5% is held by the ten largest clones.

V loses 3 bases at its end and J loses 8 bases; junction bases beyond the gene matches: 9. Measured from the cysteine to the phenylalanine, the CDR3 is 13 residues long. The CDR3 DNA has 39 bases and is translated from base 1. Based on the germline V gene (reference sequence), the CDR1 and CDR2 sequences are DFQATT and SNEGSKA. This sample was shared with a second study, whose subject was T cells expressing NK-cell markers. Per that second paper: In sorted CD3+CD56+NKG2C+, CD3+CD56+NKG2C- and CD3+CD56-NKG2C+ T-cell subsets from roughly 8 donors, TCR beta-chain repertoires were profiled. Of the eight sequenced donors, seven were found to be HCMV-seropositive and one was found to be HCMV-seronegative. To restrict sorting to alphabetaTCR-expressing T cells, an anti-gammadeltaTCR antibody was added in several experiments. In several donors, the dominant CD3+CD56+NKG2C+ clonotypes were found to rank among the top 10 CD8+ clonotypes and to make up about 1.0-8% of CD8+ T cells. Those dominant clonotypes were again the most abundant among CD3+CD56-NKG2C+ cells in a few donors, at roughly 28.3-60.1%. It remained unclear whether the expanded NKG2C-expressing T cell clones were specific for HCMV antigens. Randomly selected healthy volunteers, three men and five women, were used as the eight sequenced donors. A commercial ELISA kit detecting HCMV-specific IgG in serum was used to determine HCMV serostatus. MIGEC was used to demultiplex reads and group reads by UMI, and MiTCR was used to assemble and quantify clonotypes. To exclude erroneous sequences, only TCR cDNA sequences supported by at least two reads were retained. The tcR package was used for downstream repertoire analysis, and clonotypes were matched between fractions using CDR3 nucleotide sequence together with V segment. VDJmatch was used to annotate antigen specificity against VDJdb, with one amino acid substitution in CDR3 allowed.

The source is a woman younger than 35 in good health. The chain couples TRBV20-1 to TRBJ1-2, and TRBD1 aligns with 7 junction nucleotides. Sequencing was done on a sample of CD4+ T cells sorted from blood. The nucleotide sequence reads as follows: TGCAGTGCTAGCGCTAGACAGGGTAGAGGCTACACCTTC. This codes for CSASARQGRGYTF.